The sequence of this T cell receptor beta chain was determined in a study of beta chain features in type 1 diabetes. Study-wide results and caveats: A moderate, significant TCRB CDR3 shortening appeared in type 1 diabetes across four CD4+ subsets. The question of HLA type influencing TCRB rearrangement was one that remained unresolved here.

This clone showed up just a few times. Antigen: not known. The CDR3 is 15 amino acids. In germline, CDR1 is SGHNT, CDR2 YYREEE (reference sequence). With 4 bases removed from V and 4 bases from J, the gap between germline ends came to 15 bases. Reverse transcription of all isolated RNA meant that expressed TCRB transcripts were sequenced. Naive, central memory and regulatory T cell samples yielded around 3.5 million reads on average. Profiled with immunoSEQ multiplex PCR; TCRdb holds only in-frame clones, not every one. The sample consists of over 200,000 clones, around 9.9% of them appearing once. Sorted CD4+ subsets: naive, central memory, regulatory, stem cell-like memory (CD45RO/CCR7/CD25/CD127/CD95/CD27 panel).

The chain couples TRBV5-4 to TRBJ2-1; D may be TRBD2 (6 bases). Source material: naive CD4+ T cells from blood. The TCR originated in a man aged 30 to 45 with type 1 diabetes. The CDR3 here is CASSGEGGVYNEQFF. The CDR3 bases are TGTGCCAGCAGCGGTGAGGGCGGGGTGTACAATGAGCAGTTCTTC.